This T cell receptor beta chain is drawn from a study of cytomegalovirus exposure and HLA in healthy donors. For the study at large: A later analysis reported the same platform for the 110 or so validation repertoires and the 666 first-cohort repertoires. Study outcomes and limitations: CMV antigen specificity was confirmed in vitro for a few CMV-associated chains.

This CDR3 spans 15 amino acids. With 2 bases clipped from V and 4 bases from J, the junction kept 6 bases outside the gene matches. CDR1 is MDHEN and CDR2 is SYDVKM in the germline V gene. In the case of this clone: The antigen is not known.

Sequencing used immunoSEQ multiplex PCR; TCRdb keeps in-frame clones, though not all of them. The profile shows over 200,000 clones, approximately 88% of them singletons. The genes are TRBV28 and TRBJ2-3; 7 bases are shared with TRBD2. The sample comprised PBMCs. This TCR was sampled from a woman in her 30s in good health and CMV-seropositive. The CDR3 here is CASSLAGVTADTQYF. The DNA of the CDR3 is TGTGCCAGCAGTTTAGCGGGAGTGACCGCAGATACGCAGTATTTT.